Each of the 4 T cell receptor beta chains below was sequenced from the same sample in a study of long-term antiretroviral therapy in people with HIV. The run of the v3.0 immunoSEQ assay was at survey level. Profiling relied on immunoSEQ multiplex PCR, and the TCRdb table lists in-frame clones only, not all of them. The sample includes tens of thousands of clones, approximately 84% of them seen just once. Sequencing used unsorted PBMCs, obtained 3.1 years after starting antiretroviral therapy. These receptors were taken from a woman aged 45-59 years with HIV.

This clone appeared a few times. V usage is TRBV14 and J usage is TRBJ2-5; D is uncertain. The CDR3 totals 12 residues. Deletions cut 1 base from V and 4 bases from J, with 4 bases between. The germline V gene has CDR1 SGHDN and CDR2 FVKESK. CDR3 sequence: CASSQVPETQYF. The CDR3, as DNA: TGTGCCAGCAGCCAAGTCCCAGAGACCCAGTACTTC.

The rearrangement joins TRBV6-5 to TRBJ2-2; D is unresolved. The CDR3 totals 16 residues. CDR1 is MNHEY, CDR2 SVGAGI, per germline. With 2 bases removed from V and 4 bases from J, the gap between germline ends came to 14 bases. CDR3 region: CASSYGYTESTGELFF. CDR3 coding DNA: TGTGCCAGCAGTTACGGCTACACTGAGAGCACCGGGGAGCTGTTTTTT.

The chain is built from TRBV5-1 and TRBJ2-3, with 11 positions matching TRBD2. CDR1 and CDR2 from the germline V gene are SGHRS and YFSETQ. CDR3 length: 15 residues. The V gene end was trimmed by 4 bases and the J gene end by 1 base; junction bases not matched to a gene: 2. The DNA for the CDR3 is TGCGCCAGCAGCGAACTAGCGGGGGGCACAGATACGCAGTATTTT. It yields the protein CASSELAGGTDTQYF. Drawing the rest from reference TRBV5-1 and TRBJ2-3, the complete variable domain is KAGVTQTPRYLIKTRGQQVTLSCSPISGHRSVSWYQQTPGQGLQFLFEYFSETQRNKGNFPGRFSGRQFSNSRSEMNVSTLELGDSALYLCASSELAGGTDTQYFGPGTRLTVL.

V usage is TRBV5-4 and J usage is TRBJ2-3; weak D call: TRBD2 (5 bases). Trimming left V 7 bases short and J 6 bases short, with 15 bases between. The CDR3 is 13 amino acids. From germline, CDR1 is SGHNT and CDR2 YYREEE (reference sequence). Here the CDR3 reads CASSGEGIDTQYF. The CDR3 nucleotides read TGTGCCAGCTCCGGGGAAGGCATTGATACGCAGTATTTT.